This TCR beta chain comes out of a study of CD8 T cells in ankylosing spondylitis. There are a few counts of this clonotype. The antigen is undetermined. Whole-study findings and limits: Reportedly, matched ankylosing spondylitis synovial fluid was significantly enriched for disease-linked clones.

Trimming removed 8 bases at V and 4 bases at J, with 20 bases between. Germline V gene lookup returns CDR1 SQVTM and CDR2 ANQGSEA. This CDR3 region has 14 residues. Libraries of TCR beta came from quantitative 5'-RACE with molecular barcodes. Each CDR3 protein gets one entry after TCRdb re-called the 5' RACE reads with MiXCR. Here the sample spans about 150,000 distinct CDR3 sequences, around 43% being singletons. This TCR came from a male donor with ankylosing spondylitis. Sequencing was performed on synovial fluid, either unsorted or a sorted T cell fraction (not recorded which). The chain carries TRBV29-1 and TRBJ1-2; D is possibly TRBD1 (5 bases). The CDR3 nucleotides read TGCAGCACCTTCCTTCCAGGGACGGCCTATGGCTACACCTTC. Translated, it gives CSTFLPGTAYGYTF.